Listed below are T cell receptor beta chains from one sample, sequenced in a study of beta chain features in type 1 diabetes. Libraries were prepared by immunoSEQ multiplex PCR; TCRdb keeps only in-frame clonotypes and omits some of them. The sample has 900,000 or so clones, under 20% seen once. The sequenced material came from naive CD4+ T cells from blood. Receptors originate from a young woman in good health. CDR3s include the opening cysteine and the closing phenylalanine or tryptophan. The D gene is left open where the match is weak. Clone size appears in some rows only: once, few, many, or a class for an expanded clone.

cdr3_nt cdr3_aa d_call j_call clone_size v_call
TGCGCCAGCAGCCAAGCAGCTAGCGGGAGCATTAACCAAGCAGATACGCAGTATTTT CASSQAASGSINQADTQYF TRBD2 TRBJ2-3 few TRBV4-3
TGTGCCAGCAAAGGCCTTTATGGCTACACCTTC CASKGLYGYTF NA TRBJ1-2 NA TRBV28
TGTGCCAGCAGCCCATTAGGTCCTAGCACTATAACCCGCACAGATACGCAGTATTTT CASSPLGPSTITRTDTQYF NA TRBJ2-3 NA TRBV5-4
TGTGCCAGCTCACCTGAACAGGGTTCATACGAGCAGTACTTC CASSPEQGSYEQYF NA TRBJ2-7 NA TRBV18
TGTGCCAGCAGACACTCCGGGCCCAAGGGGAACATTCAGTACTTC CASRHSGPKGNIQYF NA TRBJ2-4 few TRBV6-5
TGTGCCAGCAGCCCCCCCCGCGGGACCCGTTCCACAGATACGCAGTATTTT CASSPPRGTRSTDTQYF NA TRBJ2-3 NA TRBV7-2
TGTGCCAGCACCTCTCAGGTTATCGGTGGCTACACCTTC CASTSQVIGGYTF NA TRBJ1-2 few TRBV7-2
TGTGCCAGCAGTTTATTGCGCGGGGGCACCGGGGAGCTGTTTTTT CASSLLRGGTGELFF TRBD2 TRBJ2-2 NA TRBV27
TGTGCCAGCAGCTTATGGCTAGCGGCGGAAAATGAGCAGTTCTTC CASSLWLAAENEQFF TRBD2 TRBJ2-1 NA TRBV7-3
TGTGCCAGCAGCCACCCTGGGACCGGACGCCAAGAGACCCAGTACTTC CASSHPGTGRQETQYF NA TRBJ2-5 NA TRBV7-2
TGTGCCAGCAGCCCGCGGACAGGACCCTACGAGCAGTACTTC CASSPRTGPYEQYF TRBD1 TRBJ2-7 few TRBV7-6
TGTGCCAGCAGATTTCAGGGGGCGCAGGAGCAGTACTTC CASRFQGAQEQYF TRBD1 TRBJ2-7 NA TRBV7-9
TGTGCCAGCAGTGAAGGATTTGGGAGCTATGGCTACACCTTC CASSEGFGSYGYTF NA TRBJ1-2 NA TRBV25-1
TGCGCCAGCAGCCAGCCGTCGACGGGACGAAACAATGAGCAGTTCTTC CASSQPSTGRNNEQFF NA TRBJ2-1 few TRBV5-1
TGTGCCAGTAGTACGGGACTAGCGGGAGGTCAGTTCTTC CASSTGLAGGQFF TRBD2 TRBJ2-1 NA TRBV19
TGTGCCAGCAGCGGAGAGAGTAGGGAGACCCAGTACTTC CASSGESRETQYF NA TRBJ2-5 few TRBV9
TGTGCCAGCAGCTTGGTAGGTCGGGAGGTCACCGGGGAGCTGTTTTTT CASSLVGREVTGELFF TRBD2 TRBJ2-2 few TRBV5-4
TGTGCCAGCACCCTAACGACAGATAACTATGGCTACACCTTC CASTLTTDNYGYTF NA TRBJ1-2 NA TRBV7-9
TGTGCCAGCAGCTTAGGCATTGAGCAGTTCTTC CASSLGIEQFF NA TRBJ2-1 many TRBV7-9
TGTGCCAGTAGTCTACAGGGGCGGACAGTTCGTCAGCCCCAGCATTTT CASSLQGRTVRQPQHF TRBD1 TRBJ1-5 few TRBV19
TGTGCCAGCAGCTTAAGACAGGGTCGGCGTGGGGCCTATGGCTACACCTTC CASSLRQGRRGAYGYTF TRBD1 TRBJ1-2 few TRBV11-2
TGTGCCAGCAGCGCGCGACTTACAGGGCCCTATGGCTACACCTTC CASSARLTGPYGYTF NA TRBJ1-2 NA TRBV7-8
TGTGCCAGCAGCTTAGGCTTCCTAGGGGGAGCCCTTACCTACGAGCAGTACTTC CASSLGFLGGALTYEQYF NA TRBJ2-7 few TRBV13
TGTGCCAGCAGTTTATCCGGGGGCGCCCGGACAGATACGCAGTATTTT CASSLSGGARTDTQYF NA TRBJ2-3 NA TRBV28
TGTGCCAGCCGGACGGCGGTGTACAATGAGCAGTTCTTC CASRTAVYNEQFF NA TRBJ2-1 few TRBV25-1
TGTGCCAGCAGCTTAGCGGACAGGGAGTATGGCTACACCTTC CASSLADREYGYTF TRBD1 TRBJ1-2 NA TRBV7-8